The text below deals with one TCR beta chain. The source of the sample is a study of blood T cells in healthy people across ages. The germline V gene has CDR1 SGHAT and CDR2 FQNNGV. The CDR3 spans 15 residues. The junction had 10 bases not matched to a gene; V was cut back by 8 bases and J by 4 bases. Combining a sample-barcoded 5' primer with a J-beta primer mix, a second PCR ran for roughly 7 to 11 cycles. Each CDR3 protein gets one entry after TCRdb re-called the 5' RACE reads with MiXCR. This sample has 1.5 million to 2 million distinct CDR3 sequences, with approximately 50% found just once. PBMCs were isolated at a quantity of at least 7 million per sample.

The chain is built from TRBV11-2 and TRBJ2-5; 10 bases are shared with TRBD1. This clonotype was obtained from a woman in her thirties or forties in good health. The sequencing input was blood. The DNA for the CDR3 is TGTGCCAGCGACGCCCGGGACAGGGGCCGAGAGACCCAGTACTTC. The encoded protein is CASDARDRGRETQYF.